This TCR beta chain was sequenced for a study of T cells in Graves' hyperthyroidism and ophthalmopathy. RNA transcripts yielded amplified TCR beta CDR3 regions. The HTBI primer set drove a first-round RT-PCR of the TCR CDR3. Each CDR3 protein is one row after TCRdb ran MiXCR on the multiplex PCR reads. The table lists fewer than 350,000 distinct CDR3 sequences, about 20% of them singletons, with under 55% in the top ten. There are 14 residues in the CDR3. Germline values: CDR1 SGHRS, CDR2 YFSETQ. Trimming left V 3 bases short and J 4 bases short, with 10 bases between. About this clonotype itself: The antigen is unknown.

Study-wide points: Blood also held most thyroid clonotypes expanded beyond 0.001.

An absence of ophthalmopathy progression within 18 months meant stable Graves' hyperthyroidism. The receptor comes from a woman aged 45-65 years with Graves' hyperthyroidism. This sequence joins TRBV5-1 and TRBJ1-4; possible D gene TRBD1, 6 bases. The specimen sequenced was blood. CDR3 sequence: CASSWGAFNEKLFF. Here the CDR3 DNA reads TGCGCCAGCAGCTGGGGGGCATTTAATGAAAAACTGTTTTTT.